This paragraph covers one T cell receptor (beta chain) sequence. Germline CDR1 is MNHEY and CDR2 is SVGAGI. Trimming pared 5 bases from V and 1 base from J, leaving 11 bases between. This CDR3 is built from 14 residues. This sample was taken from a study of blood T cell repertoires in COVID-19. Across the study: In each case, the material was cDNA or gDNA derived from T cells, B-cell-depleted T cells, or PBMCs.

Original analysis: Nucleated cell number was recorded as an estimate derived from reference gene primer amplification. The protocol was immunoSEQ multiplex PCR, while the TCRdb copy is restricted to in-frame clones and leaves out a portion. That table furnishes V, J and clone size, whereas the DNA furnished D and trimming. The repertoire holds around 68,000 clones, with less than 85% as singletons. The J gene is TRBJ1-1, the V gene TRBV6-5; D unclear. The receptor was isolated from a man aged 80 or over with active COVID-19. Sequencing used peripheral blood. The CDR3: CASSTNTANTEAFF. As DNA, the CDR3 is TGTGCCAGCAGTACAAACACAGCGAACACTGAAGCTTTCTTT.